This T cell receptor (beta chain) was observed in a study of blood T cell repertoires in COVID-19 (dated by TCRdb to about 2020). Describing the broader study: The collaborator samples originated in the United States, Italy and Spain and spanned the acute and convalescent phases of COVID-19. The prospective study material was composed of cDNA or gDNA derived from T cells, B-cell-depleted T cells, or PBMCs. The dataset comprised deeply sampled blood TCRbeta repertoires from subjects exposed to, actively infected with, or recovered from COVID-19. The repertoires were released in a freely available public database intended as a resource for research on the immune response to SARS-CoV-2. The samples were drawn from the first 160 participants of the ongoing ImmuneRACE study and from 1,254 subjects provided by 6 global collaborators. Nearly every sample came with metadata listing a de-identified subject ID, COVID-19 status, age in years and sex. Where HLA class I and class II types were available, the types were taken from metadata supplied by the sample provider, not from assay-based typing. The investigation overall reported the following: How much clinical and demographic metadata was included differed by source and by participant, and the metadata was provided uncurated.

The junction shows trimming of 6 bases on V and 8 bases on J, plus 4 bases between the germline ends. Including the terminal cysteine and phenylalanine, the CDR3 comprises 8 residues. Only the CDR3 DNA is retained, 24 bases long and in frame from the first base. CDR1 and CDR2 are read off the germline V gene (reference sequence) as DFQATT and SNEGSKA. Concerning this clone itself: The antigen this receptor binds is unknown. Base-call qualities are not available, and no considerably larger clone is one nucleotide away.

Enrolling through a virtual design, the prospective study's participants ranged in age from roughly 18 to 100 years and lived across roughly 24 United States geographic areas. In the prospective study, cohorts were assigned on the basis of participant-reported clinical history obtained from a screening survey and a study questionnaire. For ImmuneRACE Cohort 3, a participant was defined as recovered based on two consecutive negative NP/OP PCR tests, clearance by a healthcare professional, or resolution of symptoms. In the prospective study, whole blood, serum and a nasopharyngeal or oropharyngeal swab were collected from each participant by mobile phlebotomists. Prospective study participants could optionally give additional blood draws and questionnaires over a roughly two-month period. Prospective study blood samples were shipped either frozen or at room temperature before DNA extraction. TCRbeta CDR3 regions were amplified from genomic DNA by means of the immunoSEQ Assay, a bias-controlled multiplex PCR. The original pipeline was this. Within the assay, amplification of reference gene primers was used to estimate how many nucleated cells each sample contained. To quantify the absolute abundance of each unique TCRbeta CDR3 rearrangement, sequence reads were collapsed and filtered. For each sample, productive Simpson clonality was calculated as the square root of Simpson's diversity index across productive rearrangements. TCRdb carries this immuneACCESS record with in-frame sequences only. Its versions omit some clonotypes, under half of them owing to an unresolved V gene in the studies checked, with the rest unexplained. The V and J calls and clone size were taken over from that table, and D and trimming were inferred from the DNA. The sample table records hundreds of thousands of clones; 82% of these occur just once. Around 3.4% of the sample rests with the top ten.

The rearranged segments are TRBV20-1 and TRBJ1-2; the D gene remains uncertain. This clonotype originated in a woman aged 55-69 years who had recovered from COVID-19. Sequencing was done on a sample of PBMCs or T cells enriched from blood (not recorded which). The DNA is TGCAGTGCGAGGGGCTACACCTTC. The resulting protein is CSARGYTF.